This T cell receptor beta chain was recorded in a study of CD8 T cells in ankylosing spondylitis. Comment on this clonotype: Its target is not known.

This CDR3 is built from 16 residues. The V gene's germline CDR1 is SGHVS and CDR2 FNYEAQ. V was shortened by 4 bases and J by 0 bases, with 14 bases between the two germline ends. Study results and limitations: A motif of 7 or 8 highly homologous TCR beta variants was seen as apparently characteristic of ankylosing spondylitis blood.

TCRdb used MiXCR to reprocess the 5' RACE reads, holding one entry per CDR3 protein. This table has over 700,000 distinct CDR3 sequences, roughly 20% appearing once. The clonotype comes from a male donor with ankylosing spondylitis. Sequenced: blood, either unsorted or a sorted T cell fraction (not recorded which). The J gene is TRBJ2-3, the V gene TRBV7-6, with unresolved D. CDR3 region: CASSSQTASSTDTQYF. In DNA form, the CDR3 reads TGTGCCAGCAGCTCGCAAACCGCCTCTAGCACAGATACGCAGTATTTT.